The 9 T cell receptor beta chains given below trace back to one sample, sequenced in a study of OX40 agonist ivuxolimab in advanced cancers. TCRdb's copy holds only in-frame clones and misses some; the assay was immunoSEQ multiplex PCR. The data hold 65,000 to 95,000 clones, with approximately 83% observed a single time. The specimen was CD4+ or CD8+ T cells sorted from blood, collected in a trial of the OX40 agonist ivuxolimab. The receptors derive from an adult with an advanced solid tumor such as melanoma, head and neck, liver or kidney cancer.

This rearrangement joins TRBV6-6 to TRBJ2-1; 14 nucleotides line up with TRBD2. Trimming at V came to 2 bases and at J to 8 bases, leaving 5 bases not matched to a gene. CDR1 and CDR2 (germline): MNHNY, SVGAGI (reference sequence). CDR3 length equals 16 residues. The CDR3 loop is CASSYGTSGSLYEQFF. As DNA, the CDR3 is TGTGCCAGCAGTTACGGGACTAGCGGGAGTCTTTATGAGCAGTTCTTC.

This clone was seen more than once but under ten times. The J gene is TRBJ2-7, the V gene TRBV2; D remains ambiguous. V was trimmed by 8 bases and J by 0 bases, leaving 8 bases between them. CDR1 is SNHLY and CDR2 is FYNNEI in the germline V gene. The CDR3 runs 12 residues. DNA for the CDR3: TGTGCCAGCGGTAGGAGCTCCTACGAGCAGTACTTC. Translated: CASGRSSYEQYF.

The V and J genes are TRBV5-6 and TRBJ1-5, with a tentative D call TRBD1 (5 bases). The V and J ends lost 2 bases and 0 bases respectively, with 9 bases between them. Germline-derived CDR1 and CDR2 are SGHDT and YYEEEE. The CDR3 covers 15 residues. CDR3 loop: CASSFRGISNQPQHF. CDR3 sequence (DNA): TGTGCCAGCAGCTTTAGGGGAATTAGCAATCAGCCCCAGCATTTT.

This chain uses TRBV18 with TRBJ2-7, with 8 bases aligning to TRBD1. The V and J ends lost 6 bases and 1 base, in that order; junction bases with no gene match: 8. Germline lookup yields CDR1 KGHSH and CDR2 LQKENI. CDR3 length: 15 residues. CDR3 bases: TGTGCCAGCTCGAGTTTTGGACAGGGTTCCTACGAGCAGTACTTC. Translating it yields CASSSFGQGSYEQYF.

V and J are TRBV5-3 and TRBJ2-7, with 12 bases aligning to TRBD2. TRBV5-3 is assigned to the ORF class and has an uncertain function. The CDR3 totals 19 residues. The trim removed 0 bases at V and 1 base at J, leaving 11 bases unmatched. CDR3 protein: CARSLALAGGPGFSYEQYF. CDR3 DNA: TGTGCCAGAAGCTTGGCCCTAGCGGGAGGGCCTGGATTTTCCTACGAGCAGTACTTC.

V and J are TRBV7-9 and TRBJ1-2; D is perhaps TRBD1 (5 bases). The CDR3 spans 17 residues. With 1 base removed from V and 8 bases from J, the gap between germline ends came to 23 bases. CDR1 SEHNR and CDR2 FQNEAQ come from the germline V gene (reference sequence). The CDR3, as DNA: TGTGCCAGCAGCTTAGGGGGGTCCGCCAGGACGCCCTGGGGCTACACCTTC. Translated, it gives CASSLGGSARTPWGYTF.

V and J are TRBV6-1 and TRBJ1-1, with 8 bases identical to TRBD1. J was trimmed by 0 bases and V by 4 bases; bases with no gene match: 4. Germline values: CDR1 MNHNS, CDR2 SASEGT. The CDR3 sequence is 15 residues long. Here the CDR3 reads CASSGQGTVNTEAFF. The DNA for the CDR3 is TGTGCCAGCAGTGGACAGGGGACCGTGAACACTGAAGCTTTCTTT.

For the CDR3, the DNA is TGTGCCAGCGCCCCTGAGGCGGGGAGCACAGATACGCAGTATTTT. This encodes CASAPEAGSTDTQYF. This sequence joins TRBV6-4 and TRBJ2-3, with D possibly matching TRBD2 (6 bases). CDR1 is MRHNA and CDR2 is SNTAGT in the germline V gene. The CDR3 loop spans 15 amino acids. V lost 8 bases and J 0 bases, leaving 15 bases between the germline ends.

CDR3 sequence: CASSPWTGKVNVLTF. The CDR3 DNA reads TGTGCCAGCAGCCCTTGGACAGGGAAGGTCAACGTCCTGACTTTC. This chain uses TRBV7-6 with TRBJ2-6; 8 nucleotides align to TRBD1. V was pared by 5 bases and J by 9 bases, with 9 bases of the junction left unmatched. The CDR3 length is 15 residues. Germline CDR1 and CDR2: SGHVS and FNYEAQ.